This record looks at one T cell receptor beta chain sequence and its context. Germline lookup yields CDR1 KGHSH and CDR2 LQKENI. The CDR3 consists of 15 residues. V lost 6 bases and J lost 2, with 14 bases in between. The data originate from a study of T cells in Graves' hyperthyroidism and ophthalmopathy. Whole-study context: Once the initial diagnosis was made, peripheral blood was obtained before any treatment.

Researchers took RNA transcripts and amplified the TCR beta CDR3 regions from them. HTBI primers drove first-round RT-PCR of the TCR CDR3. TCRdb re-derived calls from the multiplex PCR reads in MiXCR, one entry per CDR3 protein. The sample carries over 700,000 distinct CDR3 sequences, 18% recorded once. The V gene is TRBV18, the J gene TRBJ1-5, with D tentatively TRBD1 (6 bases). The receptor comes from a woman between 50 and 59 years old with Graves' hyperthyroidism that later progressed to Graves' ophthalmopathy. The sequenced sample was blood. The DNA for the CDR3 is TGTGCCAGCTCCCTGTCAGGGGTGGGCAATCAGCCCCAGCATTTT. Its protein is CASSLSGVGNQPQHF.